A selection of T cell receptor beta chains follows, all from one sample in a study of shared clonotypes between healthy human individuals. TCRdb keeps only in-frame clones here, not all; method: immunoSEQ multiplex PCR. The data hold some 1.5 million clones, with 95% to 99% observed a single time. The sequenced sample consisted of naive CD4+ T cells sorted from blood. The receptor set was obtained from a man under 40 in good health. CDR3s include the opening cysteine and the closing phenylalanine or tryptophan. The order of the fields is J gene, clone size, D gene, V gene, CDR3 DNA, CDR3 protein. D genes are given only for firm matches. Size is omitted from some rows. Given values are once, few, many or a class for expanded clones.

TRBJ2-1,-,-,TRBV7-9,TGTGCCAGCAGCCCCTTCGCGGACGATAATGAGCAGTTCTTC,CASSPFADDNEQFF
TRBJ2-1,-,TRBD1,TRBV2,TGTGCCAGCATCGGGACAGGGTCGGGTGAGCAGTTCTTC,CASIGTGSGEQFF
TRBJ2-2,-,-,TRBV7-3,TGTGCCAGCAGCCCTGGGACGGGGCGGGTAGCCGGGGAGCTGTTTTTT,CASSPGTGRVAGELFF
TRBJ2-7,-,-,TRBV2,TGTGCCAGCGCACCCCGGGACCACGAGCAGTACTTC,CASAPRDHEQYF
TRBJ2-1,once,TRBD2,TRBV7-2,TGTGCCAGCAGCTTAGCACCGAGGACTAGCGGCTATCTCTCCTACAATGAGCAGTTCTTC,CASSLAPRTSGYLSYNEQFF
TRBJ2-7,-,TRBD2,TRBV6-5,TGTGCCAGCAGTTCCGGACTAGCGGGAACCTACGAGCAGTACTTC,CASSSGLAGTYEQYF
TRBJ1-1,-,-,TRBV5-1,TGCGCCAGCAGCTTAAGGGGGGCTCAGAACACTGAAGCTTTCTTT,CASSLRGAQNTEAFF
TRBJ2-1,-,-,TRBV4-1,TGCGCCAGCAGCCAAGAAGTCAAGCTTGGTCGAGTCTTC,CASSQEVKLGRVF
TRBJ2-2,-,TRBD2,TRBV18,TGTGCCAGCTCACCACTTCTGCAGCGTGCGGGAGGGCCCGGGGAGCTGTTTTTT,CASSPLLQRAGGPGELFF
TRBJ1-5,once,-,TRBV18,TGTGCCAGCTCACCACCTGGCACCCGCTTGCCCCAGCATTTT,CASSPPGTRLPQHF
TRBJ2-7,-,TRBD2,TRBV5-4,TGTGCCAGCAGCTTTGAAGGACTAGCAAGTTCCTACGAGCAGTACTTC,CASSFEGLASSYEQYF
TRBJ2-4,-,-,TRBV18,TGTGCCAGCTCACCTCTACGACAGGGACTTCAAGAAAACATTCAGTACTTC,CASSPLRQGLQENIQYF
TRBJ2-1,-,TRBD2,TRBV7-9,TGTGCCAGCAGCTTAAAGGGACTAGCGAGCAATGAGCAGTTCTTC,CASSLKGLASNEQFF
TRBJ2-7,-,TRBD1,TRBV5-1,TGCGCCAGCAGCTTGGCCGGGACAGACTACGAGCAGTACTTC,CASSLAGTDYEQYF
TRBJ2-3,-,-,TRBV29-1,TGCAGCGGCGGGACAGCGACAGATACGCAGTATTTT,CSGGTATDTQYF
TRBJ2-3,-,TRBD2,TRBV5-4,TGTGCCAGCACGTGGAAGGTAGCGGGGAGCACAGATACGCAGTATTTT,CASTWKVAGSTDTQYF
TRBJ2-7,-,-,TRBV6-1,TGTGCCAGCAGTGAAGAGGCCGGCTACGAGCAGTACTTC,CASSEEAGYEQYF
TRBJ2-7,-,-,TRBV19,TGTGCCAGTAGTATCCGTGGACCCACCTACGAGCAGTACTTC,CASSIRGPTYEQYF
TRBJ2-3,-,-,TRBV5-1,TGCGCCAGCAGCTTGAACCCACAGGGAGCTGCAGATACGCAGTATTTT,CASSLNPQGAADTQYF
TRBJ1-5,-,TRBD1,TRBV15,TGTGCCACCAGCGCCCGACAGGGGGCGCCTCCAAATCAGCCCCAGCATTTT,CATSARQGAPPNQPQHF
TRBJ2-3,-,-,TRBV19,TGTGCCAGTAGTATCGAAGCGGACCCTAGCACAGATACGCAGTATTTT,CASSIEADPSTDTQYF
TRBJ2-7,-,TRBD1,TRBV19,TGTGCCAGTAGTATAGGGGGACAGGGGGCTTCCTACGAGCAGTACTTC,CASSIGGQGASYEQYF
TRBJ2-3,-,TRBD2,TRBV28,TGTGCCAGCTGTAGCGGGCAGGTCACAGATACGCAGTATTTT,CASCSGQVTDTQYF
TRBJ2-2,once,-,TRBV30,TGTGCCTGGAGAGGTTCGGGGGAGCTGTTTTTT,CAWRGSGELFF
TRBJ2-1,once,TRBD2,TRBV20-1,TGCAGTGAGGGACTAGCGGGAGCTCAGTTCTTC,CSEGLAGAQFF
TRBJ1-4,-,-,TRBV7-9,TGTGCCAGCAGCTTAGCTGGCACGGCAGGCGGAAAACTGTTTTTT,CASSLAGTAGGKLFF
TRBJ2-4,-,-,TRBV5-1,TGCGCCAGCAGCTCCAGGGAGGTAGCCAAAAACATTCAGTACTTC,CASSSREVAKNIQYF
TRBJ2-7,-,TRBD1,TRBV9,TGTGCCAGCAGCGTAGCTACGGGACAGATCTACGAGCAGTACTTC,CASSVATGQIYEQYF
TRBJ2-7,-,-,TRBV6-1,TGTGCCAGCAACCTACTACCCGACCGATACGAGCAGTACTTC,CASNLLPDRYEQYF
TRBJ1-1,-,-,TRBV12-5,TGTGCTAGTGGTTTGGAAACGGGCCGGGGGGTCACTGAAGCTTTCTTT,CASGLETGRGVTEAFF
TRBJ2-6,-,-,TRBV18,-,CASSPLRAGANVLTF
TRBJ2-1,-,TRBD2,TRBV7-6,TGTGCCAGCAGCCCCCTTAGCGGGCGCGACTACAATGAGCAGTTCTTC,CASSPLSGRDYNEQFF
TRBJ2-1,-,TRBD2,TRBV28,TGTGCCAGCAGTCAACCCGGGACTAGGGGTTATGAGCAGTTCTTC,CASSQPGTRGYEQFF
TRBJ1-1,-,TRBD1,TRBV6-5,TGTGCCAGCAGTTACTCGACAGGGTTGGTGACTTTCTTT,CASSYSTGLVTFF
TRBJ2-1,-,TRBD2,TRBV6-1,TGTGCCAGCAGTGAAGCACTAGCGGGAGGCAATGAGCAGTTCTTC,CASSEALAGGNEQFF
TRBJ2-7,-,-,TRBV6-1,TGTGCCAGCAGTGAAAGGGGCTACGAGCAGTACTTC,CASSERGYEQYF
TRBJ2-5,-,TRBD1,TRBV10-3,TGTGCCATCAGTGATTTAGGACAGGCCCAAGAGACCCAGTACTTC,CAISDLGQAQETQYF
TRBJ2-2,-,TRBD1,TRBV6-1,TGTGCCAGCAGTGCCCTAACCGGGACAGGGGTCAACGGGGAGCTGTTTTTT,CASSALTGTGVNGELFF
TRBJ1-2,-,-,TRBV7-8,TGTGCCAGCAGCCCCCGGGTGGGGCCCAACTATGGCTACACCTTC,CASSPRVGPNYGYTF
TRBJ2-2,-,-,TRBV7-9,TGTGCCAGCAGCTTAGGGGGTGCCACCGGGGAGCTGTTTTTT,CASSLGGATGELFF
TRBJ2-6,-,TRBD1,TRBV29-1,TGCAGCGTGGCACAGGGGTCGTCTGGGGCCAACGTCCTGACTTTC,CSVAQGSSGANVLTF
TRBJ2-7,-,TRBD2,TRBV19,TGTGCCAGTTCCCCGGGGACTAGCGGAATTAGCTCCTACGAGCAGTACTTC,CASSPGTSGISSYEQYF
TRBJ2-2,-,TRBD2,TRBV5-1,TGCGCGACGGGGAAGCTAGCGGGAGTTGACACCGGGGAGCTGTTTTTT,CATGKLAGVDTGELFF
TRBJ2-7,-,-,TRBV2,TGTGCCAGCAGCCTAGGGGCGGGCGGATCCTACGAGCAGTACTTC,CASSLGAGGSYEQYF
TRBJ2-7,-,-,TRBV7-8,TGTGCCAGCAGCTTAGCTATGACAGTTTACGAGCAGTACTTC,CASSLAMTVYEQYF